One sample yielded the 32 T cell receptor beta chains listed below, sequenced in a study of blood T cell repertoires in COVID-19. Data came from immunoSEQ multiplex PCR; TCRdb stores just in-frame clones and leaves some out. The sample lists fewer than 350,000 clones; 85% were seen once. The material sequenced was PBMCs or T cells enriched from blood (not recorded which). All receptors derive from a woman between 50 and 59 years old who had recovered from COVID-19.

The chain's CDR3 is CASSQGVGGSSYNEQFF. DNA of the CDR3: TGTGCCAGCAGCCAGGGAGTCGGGGGGAGCTCCTACAATGAGCAGTTCTTC. The rearrangement uses TRBV3-1 (or the pseudogene TRBV3-2) and TRBJ2-1, with 7 bases aligning to TRBD2. The germline CDR1 and CDR2 sequences are LGHDT and YNNKEL (reference sequence). The CDR3 is 17 amino acids. The trim removed 3 bases at V and 0 bases at J, leaving 8 bases unmatched.

The chain uses TRBV7-9 and TRBJ2-1; D call uncertain. Trimming cost V 5 bases and J 3 bases, with 17 bases left between them. This CDR3 is 16 amino acids long. Germline loops: CDR1 SEHNR, CDR2 FQNEAQ (reference sequence). The CDR3 protein is CASSILETRRYNEQFF. The CDR3 DNA reads as TGTGCCAGCAGCATATTAGAGACTCGACGCTACAATGAGCAGTTCTTC.

The V and J genes are TRBV4-1 and TRBJ2-3; 9 nucleotides align to TRBD2. V lost 2 bases and J lost 1; bases outside the gene matches: 4. The CDR3 is made up of 16 amino acids. The germline gives CDR1 MGHRA, CDR2 YSYEKL. In nucleotides, the CDR3 is TGCGCCAGCAGCCAACCTAGCGGGGCTCGCACAGATACGCAGTATTTT. Protein sequence: CASSQPSGARTDTQYF.

This clone showed up just once. The chain joins TRBV5-1 to TRBJ1-2, with 8 positions matching TRBD1. The CDR3 covers 19 residues. Germline trimming cut 3 bases from V and 4 bases from J; bases unmatched to any gene: 20. CDR1 is SGHRS and CDR2 is YFSETQ in the germline V gene. The CDR3: CASSSTPRRGRAAFYGYTF. CDR3 DNA sequence: TGCGCCAGCAGCTCGACTCCTCGCAGGGGGCGGGCTGCTTTCTATGGCTACACCTTC.

To note about this clone: The identical CDR3 is also encoded by other nucleotide sequences in the sample. The chain links TRBV18 to TRBJ1-2; D is ambiguous. The CDR3 has 13 amino acids. The germline V and J ends were trimmed by 3 bases and 2 bases, with 7 bases remaining between them. In germline, CDR1 is KGHSH, CDR2 LQKENI. This chain's CDR3 is CASSPRGNYGYTF. In DNA form, the CDR3 reads TGTGCCAGCTCACCGAGAGGGAACTATGGCTACACCTTC.

This clone was counted between two and nine times. V and J are TRBV7-3 and TRBJ2-2; the match to TRBD2 covers 12 bases. J was trimmed by 1 base and V by 5 bases; bases with no gene match: 5. The CDR3 length is 17 residues. The germline CDR1 and CDR2 sequences are SGHTA and FQGTGA. The CDR3 sequence: CASSRLAGVLNTGELFF. CDR3 nucleotides: TGTGCCAGCAGCAGACTAGCGGGGGTGCTGAACACCGGGGAGCTGTTTTTT.

The chain couples TRBV30 to TRBJ2-1, with a tentative D call TRBD1 (5 bases). This CDR3 spans 13 amino acids. V gave up 1 base and J gave up 5 bases, with 9 bases separating them. Per germline, CDR1 GTSNPN and CDR2 SVGIG (reference sequence). CDR3 residues: CAWSAGRDNEQFF. CDR3 in DNA: TGTGCCTGGAGTGCAGGCAGGGACAATGAGCAGTTCTTC. Looking up the rest from reference TRBV30 and TRBJ2-1 gives the full variable domain: SQTIHQWPATLVQPVGSPLSLECTVEGTSNPNLYWYRQAAGRGLQLLFYSVGIGQISSEVPQNLSASRPQDRQFILSSKKLLLSDSGFYLCAWSAGRDNEQFFGPGTRLTVL.

This clone was seen just once. The chain recombines TRBV7-9 with TRBJ2-5; tentative D call: TRBD1 (6 bases). Germline CDR1 reads SEHNR; CDR2 reads FQNEAQ (reference sequence). V was pared by 7 bases and J by 5 bases, with 14 bases between. This CDR3 comprises 13 residues. CDR3 protein: CASNRVPQETQYF. As DNA, the CDR3 is TGTGCCAGCAACAGGGTCCCTCAGGAGACCCAGTACTTC. The variable domain in full, with the rest retrieved from reference TRBV7-9 and TRBJ2-5, is DTGVSQNPRHKITKRGQNVTFRCDPISEHNRLYWYRQTLGQGPEFLTYFQNEAQLEKSRLLSDRFSAERPKGSFSTLEIQRTEQGDSAMYLCASNRVPQETQYFGPGTRLLVL.

The chain uses TRBV5-1 and TRBJ1-5; D perhaps matches TRBD1 (6 bases). Per the germline V gene, CDR1 is SGHRS and CDR2 is YFSETQ. This CDR3 is built from 14 residues. V gave up 4 bases and J gave up 3 bases, with 11 bases separating them. CDR3 coding DNA: TGCGCCAGCAGCGAGGACAGCTTCAATCAGCCCCAGCATTTT. Protein sequence: CASSEDSFNQPQHF.

The chain couples TRBV5-5 to TRBJ1-2; D might be TRBD1 (5 bases). The CDR3 has 15 residues. The germline V gene has CDR1 SGHKS and CDR2 YYEKEE (reference sequence). V lost 4 bases to trimming and J lost 8 bases, with 21 bases between them. The CDR3 reads CASSLQLGVSGGYTF. CDR3 coding DNA: TGTGCCAGCAGCCTTCAATTAGGGGTCTCCGGCGGCTACACCTTC.

The chain combines TRBV4-2 with TRBJ1-5, with a tentative D call TRBD1 (6 bases). The CDR3 totals 15 residues. V dropped 1 base and J dropped 4 bases, with 11 bases sitting between them. Germline V gene sequence: CDR1 LGHNA, CDR2 YNFKEQ. The CDR3 sequence: CASSQVGTLNQPQHF. CDR3 nucleotides: TGTGCCAGCAGCCAAGTTGGGACACTTAATCAGCCCCAGCATTTT.

This sequence joins TRBV18 and TRBJ2-1; D is unresolved. CDR3 length equals 11 residues. V was pared by 5 bases and J by 8 bases, with 7 bases between. Germline-derived CDR1 and CDR2 are KGHSH and LQKENI. CDR3 sequence: CASSRSDEQFF. The CDR3 bases are TGTGCCAGCTCAAGATCGGATGAGCAGTTCTTC.

This clone was seen at least ten times. The chain uses TRBV29-1 and TRBJ1-2; D possibly corresponds to TRBD1 (5 bases). Germline V lookup: CDR1 SQVTM, CDR2 ANQGSEA. This CDR3 has 14 residues. With 3 bases removed from V and 6 bases from J, the gap between germline ends came to 17 bases. The CDR3, as DNA: TGCAGCGTTGAGGGGCTTCATTCCCCGAATGGCTACACCTTC. This translates into CSVEGLHSPNGYTF.

About this clone itself: The sample carries other DNA sequences with the same CDR3. The chain has TRBV4-3 and TRBJ1-2; 9 nucleotides line up with TRBD1. The CDR3 spans 14 residues. CDR1 is LGHNA, CDR2 YSLEER, per germline. The V and J ends lost 1 base and 5 bases, in that order; junction bases with no gene match: 2. The CDR3 reads CASSQGTGVYGYTF. The DNA for the CDR3 is TGCGCCAGCAGCCAAGGGACAGGGGTTTATGGCTACACCTTC.

The V and J genes are TRBV6-5 and TRBJ1-2, with D uncertain. The CDR3 runs to 13 residues. V gave up 7 bases and J gave up 0 bases, with 9 bases separating them. Germline CDR1 MNHEY, CDR2 SVGAGI. The CDR3 DNA follows: TGTGCCAGCATTAAATCCGCTAACTATGGCTACACCTTC. This codes for CASIKSANYGYTF.

The gene calls are TRBV9 and TRBJ2-3; D is ambiguous. V was clipped by 4 bases and J by 2 bases, with 5 bases between them. Germline values: CDR1 SGDLS, CDR2 YYNGEE. The CDR3 covers 12 residues. The CDR3 DNA reads TGTGCCAGCAGCCCGTCCACAGATACGCAGTATTTT. This codes for CASSPSTDTQYF.

This clone was counted once. The chain is built from TRBV19 and TRBJ2-7; D is unclear. The CDR3 runs 13 residues. In germline, CDR1 is LNHDA, CDR2 SQIVND (reference sequence). With 3 bases removed from V and 3 bases from J, the gap between germline ends came to 9 bases. The CDR3 loop is CASSILGGYEQYF. Written as DNA, the CDR3 is TGTGCCAGTAGTATCCTAGGTGGCTACGAGCAGTACTTC.

This chain uses TRBV6-5 with TRBJ1-2; no clear D gene. The CDR3 spans 14 residues. With 2 bases removed from V and 0 bases from J, the gap between germline ends came to 7 bases. CDR1 and CDR2 (germline): MNHEY, SVGAGI. This chain's CDR3 is CASSYGGPNYGYTF. For the CDR3, the DNA is TGTGCCAGCAGTTACGGAGGGCCTAACTATGGCTACACCTTC.

The V gene is TRBV30, the J gene TRBJ1-5; 8 positions match TRBD1. V dropped 2 bases and J dropped 5; count of bases not matched to a gene: 5. Germline V gene sequence: CDR1 GTSNPN, CDR2 SVGIG (reference sequence). The CDR3 runs 14 residues. CDR3 sequence reads: CAWSSGQGDQPQHF. The CDR3 region has the DNA TGTGCCTGGAGTTCTGGACAGGGAGATCAGCCCCAGCATTTT.

V usage is TRBV9 and J usage is TRBJ1-2; 7 bases are a match to TRBD1. The germline V gene encodes CDR1 SGDLS and CDR2 YYNGEE. Trimming at V came to 2 bases and at J to 2 bases, leaving 9 bases not matched to a gene. The CDR3 loop spans 16 amino acids. The CDR3 DNA follows: TGTGCCAGCAGCGTGGGACAGACCCTCGTGAACTATGGCTACACCTTC. It translates to CASSVGQTLVNYGYTF.

This sequence joins TRBV19 and TRBJ2-7; D is possibly TRBD1 (5 bases). Germline V gene data show CDR1 as LNHDA and CDR2 as SQIVND (reference sequence). V lost 1 base, J lost 2 bases, and 9 bases lay in between. The CDR3 is 14 amino acids. CDR3 coding DNA: TGTGCCAGTAGTATAGGAACAGGAGCCTACGAGCAGTACTTC. It codes for CASSIGTGAYEQYF.

The chain uses TRBV6-5 and TRBJ2-3; D unresolved. The germline CDR1 and CDR2 sequences are MNHEY and SVGAGI. This CDR3 is built from 14 residues. V lost 6 bases, J lost 0 bases, and 10 bases lay in between. In DNA, the CDR3 is TGTGCCAGCAGGCGGCGCGGTAGCACAGATACGCAGTATTTT. The encoded protein is CASRRRGSTDTQYF.

The chain recombines TRBV28 with TRBJ1-4; 7 bases agree with TRBD1. CDR1 and CDR2 (germline): MDHEN, SYDVKM. The CDR3 has 15 amino acids. With 1 base clipped from V and 8 bases from J, the junction kept 7 bases outside the gene matches. The CDR3 sequence is CASSLSGQWGEKLFF. CDR3 DNA sequence: TGTGCCAGCAGTTTATCGGGACAGTGGGGAGAAAAACTGTTTTTT.

This clone was recorded only once. The genes are TRBV28 and TRBJ1-2; D uncertain. CDR3 length equals 14 residues. V lost 2 bases and J 6 bases, leaving 13 bases between the germline ends. Germline V CDR1 and CDR2: MDHEN, SYDVKM. The CDR3 region is CASSLLRSSNGYTF. In DNA, the CDR3 is TGTGCCAGCAGTTTACTCCGGTCTAGTAATGGCTACACCTTC.

The chain couples TRBV14 to TRBJ1-2; D is undetermined. V lost 0 bases, J lost 4 bases, and 12 bases lay in between. Germline V lookup: CDR1 SGHDN, CDR2 FVKESK. The CDR3 spans 15 residues. The CDR3 here is CASSQERTRSYGYTF. The CDR3 DNA is TGTGCCAGCAGCCAAGAACGTACACGGAGCTATGGCTACACCTTC.

This clone turned up a few times. The CDR3 loop is CASSPPLVTEGPSGNTIYF. The CDR3 nucleotides are TGTGCCAGCTCACCACCTTTAGTCACAGAGGGTCCTTCTGGAAACACCATATATTTT. The chain has TRBV18 and TRBJ1-3; no definite D call. V was clipped by 0 bases and J by 1 base, with 19 bases between them. Looked up from germline, CDR1 is KGHSH and CDR2 is LQKENI. This CDR3 comprises 19 residues.

This chain links TRBV5-6 with TRBJ1-2; no clear D. Germline assignment: CDR1 SGHDT and CDR2 YYEEEE. The CDR3 consists of 13 residues. Between the trimmed V and J ends, which lost 4 bases and 2 bases, there was a span of 9 bases. CDR3 coding DNA: TGTGCCAGCAGCCGAGCGGGGAACTATGGCTACACCTTC. Translating gives CASSRAGNYGYTF.

CDR3 nucleotides: TGTGCCAGCAGCTTACACCAGTTGAGCAATCAGCCCCAGCATTTT. Translated, it gives CASSLHQLSNQPQHF. J is TRBJ1-5 and V is TRBV7-9; D is undetermined. Trimming shortened V by 2 bases and J by 1 base, and 9 bases separated the two germline ends. This CDR3 comprises 15 residues. Germline V gene sequence: CDR1 SEHNR, CDR2 FQNEAQ (reference sequence).

The genes are TRBV24-1 and TRBJ2-7, with 12 bases that match TRBD2. The germline CDR1 and CDR2 sequences are KGHDR and SFDVKD. With V trimmed by 8 bases and J by 4 bases, 17 bases remained unmatched. The CDR3 sequence is 18 residues long. CDR3 bases: TGTGCCACCAACAGGGTGGGTAAGACTAGCGGGAGAATTTACGAGCAGTACTTC. As protein: CATNRVGKTSGRIYEQYF.

The V gene is TRBV27, the J gene TRBJ1-4; tentative D call: TRBD1 (6 bases). V lost 5 bases and J lost 11, with 15 bases in between. From germline, CDR1 is MNHEY and CDR2 SMNVEV (reference sequence). The CDR3 is made up of 13 amino acids. CDR3 bases: TGTGCCAGCAGTGGAACAGGGACCGCTAAACTGTTTTTT. Its protein is CASSGTGTAKLFF.

The chain uses TRBV11-2 and TRBJ2-1; 8 nucleotides align to TRBD2. Germline V gene sequence: CDR1 SGHAT, CDR2 FQNNGV. CDR3 length: 16 residues. V shed 1 base, J shed 7 bases, and the junction held 9 bases outside the gene matches. CDR3 nucleotides: TGTGCCAGCAGCTTAGTTCGCGGGGGGCAGGGTAATGAGCAGTTCTTC. It codes for CASSLVRGGQGNEQFF.

The rearrangement uses TRBV24-1 and TRBJ2-5; 8 bases are shared with TRBD2. Germline V gene data show CDR1 as KGHDR and CDR2 as SFDVKD. This CDR3 is 16 amino acids long. With 3 bases clipped from V and 1 base from J, the junction kept 6 bases outside the gene matches. The CDR3 DNA follows: TGTGCCACCAGTGATACTCGGGGGGGGTTCCAAGAGACCCAGTACTTC. It codes for CATSDTRGGFQETQYF.